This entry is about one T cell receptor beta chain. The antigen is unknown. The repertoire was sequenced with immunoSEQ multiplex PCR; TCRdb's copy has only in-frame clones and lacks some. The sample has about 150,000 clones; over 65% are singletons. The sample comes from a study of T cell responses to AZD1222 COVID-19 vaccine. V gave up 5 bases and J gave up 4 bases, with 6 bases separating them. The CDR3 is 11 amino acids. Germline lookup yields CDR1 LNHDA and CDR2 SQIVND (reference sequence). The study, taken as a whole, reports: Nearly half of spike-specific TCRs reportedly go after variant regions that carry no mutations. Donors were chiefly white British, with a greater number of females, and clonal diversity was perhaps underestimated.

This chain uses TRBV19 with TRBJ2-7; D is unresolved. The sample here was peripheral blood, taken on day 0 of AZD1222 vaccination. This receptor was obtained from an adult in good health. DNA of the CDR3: TGTGCCAGTAGTTCCCGATACGAGCAGTACTTC. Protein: CASSSRYEQYF.